A selection of T cell receptor beta chains follows, all from one sample in a study of T cell repertoires in cytomegalovirus infection. TCRdb itself ran the reads through MiXCR, one entry per CDR3 protein. The top ten hold roughly 50% of the sample, which has 150,000 or so distinct CDR3 sequences, about 31% seen once. The antigens for these receptors are not known. Sequencing was performed on CD8+ T cells from cultured PBMCs, taken from culture after CMV antigen stimulation. The receptors were sampled from a human donor in good health (CMV status not recorded). Some clones in this sample may be carry-over from other donors' samples. Each CDR3 is given without its conserved first and last residue. Rows may omit the clone size; those that give it use once, few, many or a size class.

length,size,V,J,CDR3
15,-,TRBV27,TRBJ2-7,ASSLSGSTRGYYEQY
11,-,TRBV19,TRBJ1-6,ASNRGSGAPLH
13,-,TRBV7-9,TRBJ1-6,ASSLAGLNYSPLH
11,few,TRBV7-9,TRBJ1-2,ASSLGGGNDYT
12,-,TRBV12-3/TRBV12-4,TRBJ1-5,ASSFGLLNQPQH
10,-,TRBV7-9,TRBJ1-5,ASADSNQPQH
12,-,TRBV6-1,TRBJ2-1,ASNLADSYNEQF
12,few,TRBV10-3,TRBJ2-1,AISEPWTDNEQF
11,-,TRBV6-1,TRBJ1-4,ASSFGQGGKLF
17,-,TRBV6-6,TRBJ2-5,ASSQTSGGYRIFQETQY
12,-,TRBV28,TRBJ2-2,ASVSFGGGGELF
13,few,TRBV3-1,TRBJ1-1,ASSQDLSLNTEAF
16,many,TRBV28,TRBJ2-7,ASSPSDGSGGDSYEQY
13,many,TRBV11-2,TRBJ2-7,ASSLYRDLSYEQY
11,few,TRBV7-9,TRBJ2-7,ASRRGESREQY
11,many,TRBV6-1,TRBJ2-2,ASSSRNTGELF
9,-,TRBV19,TRBJ1-2,ASNEAGGYT
11,few,TRBV7-2,TRBJ2-7,ASRRGGRYEQY
11,-,TRBV15,TRBJ2-5,ATMEGRVETQY
13,many,TRBV6-2/TRBV6-3,TRBJ1-2,ASSKGGQINYGYT
13,many,TRBV9,TRBJ2-5,ASSVGSGGKETQY
12,many,TRBV7-6,TRBJ2-7,ASSSMAGSYEQY
14,-,TRBV28,TRBJ2-7,ASSFLSGQRSYEQY